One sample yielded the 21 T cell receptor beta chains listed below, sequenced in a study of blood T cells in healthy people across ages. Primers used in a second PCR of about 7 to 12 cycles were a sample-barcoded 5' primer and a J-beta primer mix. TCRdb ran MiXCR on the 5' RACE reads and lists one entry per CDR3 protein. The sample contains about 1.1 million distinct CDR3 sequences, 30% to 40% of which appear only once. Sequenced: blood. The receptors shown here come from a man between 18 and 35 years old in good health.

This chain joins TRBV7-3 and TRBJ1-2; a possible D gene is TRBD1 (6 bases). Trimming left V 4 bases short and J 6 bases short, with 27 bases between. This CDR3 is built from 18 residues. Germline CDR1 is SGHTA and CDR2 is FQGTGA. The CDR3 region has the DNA TGTGCCAGCAGCTCAACCTCCTTCCCGGCACAGGGTGGGGATGGCTACACCTTC. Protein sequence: CASSSTSFPAQGGDGYTF.

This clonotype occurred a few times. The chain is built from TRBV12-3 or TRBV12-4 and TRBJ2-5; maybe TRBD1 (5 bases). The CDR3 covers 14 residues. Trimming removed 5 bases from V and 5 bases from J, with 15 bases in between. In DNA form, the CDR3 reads TGTGCCAGCAGTCTAGTAGGGGAAGCGGAGACCCAGTACTTC. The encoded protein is CASSLVGEAETQYF.

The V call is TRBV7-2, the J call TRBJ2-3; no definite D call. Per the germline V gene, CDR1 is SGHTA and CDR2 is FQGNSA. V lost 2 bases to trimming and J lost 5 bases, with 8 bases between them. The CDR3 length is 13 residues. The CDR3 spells CASSLPSIDTQYF. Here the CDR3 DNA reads TGTGCCAGCAGCTTACCTTCAATAGATACGCAGTATTTT.

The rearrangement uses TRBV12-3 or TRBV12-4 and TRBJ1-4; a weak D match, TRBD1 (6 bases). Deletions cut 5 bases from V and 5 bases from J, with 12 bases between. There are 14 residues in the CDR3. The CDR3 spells CASSPDRPNEKLFF. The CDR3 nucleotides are TGTGCCAGCAGTCCGGACAGACCCAATGAAAAACTGTTTTTT.

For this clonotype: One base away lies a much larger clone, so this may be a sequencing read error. The CDR3 DNA reads TGCAGTGCTTTACTACAGGGAGTAGGCACTCAGCCCCAGCATTTT. It codes for CSALLQGVGTQPQHF. The rearrangement uses TRBV20-1 and TRBJ1-5; possibly TRBD1 for D (6 bases). CDR1 is DFQATT, CDR2 SNEGSKA, per germline (reference sequence). Trimming took 5 bases from V and 6 from J, leaving 20 bases between them. The CDR3 is made up of 15 amino acids.

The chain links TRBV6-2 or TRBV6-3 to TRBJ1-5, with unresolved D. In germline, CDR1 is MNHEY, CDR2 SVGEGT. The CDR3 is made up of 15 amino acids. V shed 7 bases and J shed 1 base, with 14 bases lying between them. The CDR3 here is CASTSGDTSNQPQHF. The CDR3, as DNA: TGTGCCAGCACCTCCGGGGATACGAGCAATCAGCCCCAGCATTTT.

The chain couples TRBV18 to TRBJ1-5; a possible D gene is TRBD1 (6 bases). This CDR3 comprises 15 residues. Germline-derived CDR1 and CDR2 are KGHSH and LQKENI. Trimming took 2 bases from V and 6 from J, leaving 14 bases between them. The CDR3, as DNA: TGTGCCAGCTCACCATTTCAGGGGAGCTCTCAGCCCCAGCATTTT. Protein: CASSPFQGSSQPQHF. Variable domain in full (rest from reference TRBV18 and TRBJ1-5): NAGVMQNPRHLVRRRGQEARLRCSPMKGHSHVYWYRQLPEEGLKFMVYLQKENIIDESGMPKERFSAEFPKEGPSILRIQQVVRGDSAAYFCASSPFQGSSQPQHFGDGTRLSIL.

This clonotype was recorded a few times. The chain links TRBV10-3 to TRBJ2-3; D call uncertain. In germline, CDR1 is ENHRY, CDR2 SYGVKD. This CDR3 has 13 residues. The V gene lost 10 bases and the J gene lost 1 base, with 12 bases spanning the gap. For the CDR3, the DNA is TGTGCCAGTTCACGCCTAGGCACAGATACGCAGTATTTT. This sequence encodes CASSRLGTDTQYF.

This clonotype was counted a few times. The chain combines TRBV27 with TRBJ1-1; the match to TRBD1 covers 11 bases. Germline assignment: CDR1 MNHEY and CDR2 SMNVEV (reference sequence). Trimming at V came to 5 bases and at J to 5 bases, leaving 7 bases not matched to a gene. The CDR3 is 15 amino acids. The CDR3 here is CASSPGDRGGTEAFF. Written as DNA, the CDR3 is TGTGCCAGCAGTCCAGGGGACAGGGGGGGGACTGAAGCTTTCTTT.

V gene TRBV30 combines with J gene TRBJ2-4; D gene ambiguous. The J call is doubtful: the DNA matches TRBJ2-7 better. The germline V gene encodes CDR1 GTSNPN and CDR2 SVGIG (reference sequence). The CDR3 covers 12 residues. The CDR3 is CAWKHGAYEQYF. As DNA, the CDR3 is TGTGCCTGGAAGCATGGGGCCTACGAGCAGTACTTC.

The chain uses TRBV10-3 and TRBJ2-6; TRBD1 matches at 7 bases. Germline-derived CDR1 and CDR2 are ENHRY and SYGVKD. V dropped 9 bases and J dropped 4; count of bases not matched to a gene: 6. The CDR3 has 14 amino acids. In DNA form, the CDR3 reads TGTGCCATAAGACAGGGATCCGGGGCCAACGTCCTGACTTTC. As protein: CAIRQGSGANVLTF.

This CDR3 is CASSWGRSYEQYF. CDR3 in DNA: TGTGCCAGCAGCTGGGGACGGAGCTACGAGCAGTACTTC. This chain links TRBV5-5 with TRBJ2-7; D assignment may be TRBD1 or TRBD2 (5 bases each). The CDR3 totals 13 residues. In germline, CDR1 is SGHKS, CDR2 YYEKEE (reference sequence). V lost 3 bases to trimming and J lost 3 bases, with 10 bases between them.

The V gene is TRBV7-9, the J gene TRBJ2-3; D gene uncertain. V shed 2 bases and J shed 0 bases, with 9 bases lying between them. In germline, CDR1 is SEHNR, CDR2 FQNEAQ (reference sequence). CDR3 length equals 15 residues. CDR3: CASSLQQSSTDTQYF. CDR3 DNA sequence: TGTGCCAGCAGCTTACAACAGTCTAGCACAGATACGCAGTATTTT.

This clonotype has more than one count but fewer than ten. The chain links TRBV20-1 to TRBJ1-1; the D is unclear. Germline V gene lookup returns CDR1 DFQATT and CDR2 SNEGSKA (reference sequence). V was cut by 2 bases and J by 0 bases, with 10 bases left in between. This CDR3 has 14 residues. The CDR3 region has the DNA TGCAGTGCTAGACCTCCACAGATGAACACTGAAGCTTTCTTT. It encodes CSARPPQMNTEAFF.

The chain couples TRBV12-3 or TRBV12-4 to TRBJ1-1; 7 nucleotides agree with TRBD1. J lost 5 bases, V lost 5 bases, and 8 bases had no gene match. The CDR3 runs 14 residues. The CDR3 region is CASSPDRLDTEAFF. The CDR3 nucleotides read TGTGCCAGCAGTCCGGACAGGTTGGATACTGAAGCTTTCTTT.

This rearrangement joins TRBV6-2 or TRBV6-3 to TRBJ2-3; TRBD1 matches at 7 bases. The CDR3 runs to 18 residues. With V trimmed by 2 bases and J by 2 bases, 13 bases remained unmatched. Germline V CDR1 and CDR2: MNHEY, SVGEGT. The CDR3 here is CASSYRNPMDRPTDTQYF. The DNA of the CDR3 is TGTGCCAGCAGTTACCGGAATCCTATGGACAGGCCCACAGATACGCAGTATTTT.

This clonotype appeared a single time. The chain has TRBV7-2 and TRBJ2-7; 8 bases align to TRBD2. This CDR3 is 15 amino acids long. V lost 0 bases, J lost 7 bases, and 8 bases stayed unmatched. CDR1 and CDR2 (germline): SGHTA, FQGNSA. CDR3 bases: TGTGCCAGCAGCTTAGCGACTAGCGCGTACAATGAGCAGTACTTC. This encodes CASSLATSAYNEQYF.

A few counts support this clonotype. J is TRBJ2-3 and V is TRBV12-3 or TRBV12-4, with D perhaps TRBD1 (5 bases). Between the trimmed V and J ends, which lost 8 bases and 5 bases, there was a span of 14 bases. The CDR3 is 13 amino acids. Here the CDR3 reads CASGRAVGDTQYF. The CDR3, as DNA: TGTGCCAGCGGCAGGGCGGTGGGAGATACGCAGTATTTT.

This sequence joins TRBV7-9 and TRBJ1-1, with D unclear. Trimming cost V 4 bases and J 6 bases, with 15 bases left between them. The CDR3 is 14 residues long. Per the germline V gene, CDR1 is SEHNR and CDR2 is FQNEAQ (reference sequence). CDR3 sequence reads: CASSSTGVMSEAFF. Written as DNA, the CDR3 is TGTGCCAGCAGCTCTACCGGGGTGATGTCTGAAGCTTTCTTT. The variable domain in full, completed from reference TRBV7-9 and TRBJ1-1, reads DTGVSQNPRHKITKRGQNVTFRCDPISEHNRLYWYRQTLGQGPEFLTYFQNEAQLEKSRLLSDRFSAERPKGSFSTLEIQRTEQGDSAMYLCASSSTGVMSEAFFGQGTRLTVV.

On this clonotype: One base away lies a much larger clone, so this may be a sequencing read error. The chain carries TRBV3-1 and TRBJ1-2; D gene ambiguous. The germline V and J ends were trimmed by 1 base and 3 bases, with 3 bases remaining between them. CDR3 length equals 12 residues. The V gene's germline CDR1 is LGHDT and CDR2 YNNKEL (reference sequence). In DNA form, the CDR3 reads TGTGCCAGCAGCCAAGTTCACTATGGCTACACCTTC. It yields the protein CASSQVHYGYTF.

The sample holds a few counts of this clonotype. Written as DNA, the CDR3 is TGTGCCAGCTTCTTAAAAGGGCCCCCCAGCAATCAGCCCCAGCATTTT. Translation: CASFLKGPPSNQPQHF. The V and J genes are TRBV7-2 and TRBJ1-5, with D uncertain. The V and J ends lost 8 bases and 1 base respectively, with 18 bases between them. CDR3 length equals 16 residues. Germline V gene data show CDR1 as SGHTA and CDR2 as FQGNSA.